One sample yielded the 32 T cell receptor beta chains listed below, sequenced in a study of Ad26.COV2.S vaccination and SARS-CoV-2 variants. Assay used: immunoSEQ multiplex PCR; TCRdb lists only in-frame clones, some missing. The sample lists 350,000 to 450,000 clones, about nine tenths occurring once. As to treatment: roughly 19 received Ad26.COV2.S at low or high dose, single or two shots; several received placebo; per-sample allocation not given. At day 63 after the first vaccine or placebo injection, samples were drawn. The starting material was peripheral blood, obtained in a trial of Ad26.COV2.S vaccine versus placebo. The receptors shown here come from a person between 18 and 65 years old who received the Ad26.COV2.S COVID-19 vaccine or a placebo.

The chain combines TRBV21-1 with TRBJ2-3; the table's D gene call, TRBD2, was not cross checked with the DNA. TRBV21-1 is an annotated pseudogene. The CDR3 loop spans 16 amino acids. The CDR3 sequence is CASSCGTSGSTDTQYF. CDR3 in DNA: TGTGCCAGCAGCTGTGGGACTAGCGGAAGCACAGATACGCAGTATTTT.

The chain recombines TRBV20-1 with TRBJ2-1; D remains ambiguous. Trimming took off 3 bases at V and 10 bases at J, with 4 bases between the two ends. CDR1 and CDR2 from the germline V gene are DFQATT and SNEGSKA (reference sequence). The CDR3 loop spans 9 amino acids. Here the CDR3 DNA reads TGCAGTGCTAGGAGGGAGCAGTTCTTC. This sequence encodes CSARREQFF.

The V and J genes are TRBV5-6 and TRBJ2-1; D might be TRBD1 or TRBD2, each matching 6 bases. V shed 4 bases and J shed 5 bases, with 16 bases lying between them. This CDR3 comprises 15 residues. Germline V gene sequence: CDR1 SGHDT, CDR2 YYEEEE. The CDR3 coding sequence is TGTGCCAGCAGCCTCAGGGGAGGAGGGCACAATGAGCAGTTCTTC. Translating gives CASSLRGGGHNEQFF.

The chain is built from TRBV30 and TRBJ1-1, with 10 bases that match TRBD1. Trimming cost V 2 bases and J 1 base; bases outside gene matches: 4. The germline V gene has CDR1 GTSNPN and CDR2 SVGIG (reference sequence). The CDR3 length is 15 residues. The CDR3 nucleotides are TGTGCCTGGAGTACGGGACAGGGGAGGAACACTGAAGCTTTCTTT. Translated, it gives CAWSTGQGRNTEAFF.

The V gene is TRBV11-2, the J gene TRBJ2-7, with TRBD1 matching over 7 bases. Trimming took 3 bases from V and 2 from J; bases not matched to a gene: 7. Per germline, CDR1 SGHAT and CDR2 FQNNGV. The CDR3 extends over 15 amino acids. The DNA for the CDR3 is TGTGCCAGCAGCTTGGGGCATGGGACAGCCTACGAGCAGTACTTC. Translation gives CASSLGHGTAYEQYF.

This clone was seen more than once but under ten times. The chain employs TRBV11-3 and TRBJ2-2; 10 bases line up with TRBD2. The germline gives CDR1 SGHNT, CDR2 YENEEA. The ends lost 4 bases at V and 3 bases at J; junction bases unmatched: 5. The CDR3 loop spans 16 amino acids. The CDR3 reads CASSSLAGGDTGELFF. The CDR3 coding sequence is TGTGCCAGCAGCTCCTTAGCGGGAGGTGACACCGGGGAGCTGTTTTTT. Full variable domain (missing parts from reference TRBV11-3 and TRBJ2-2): EAGVVQSPRYKIIEKKQPVAFWCNPISGHNTLYWYLQNLGQGPELLIRYENEEAVDDSQLPKDRFSAERLKGVDSTLKIQPAELGDSAVYLCASSSLAGGDTGELFFGEGSRLTVL.

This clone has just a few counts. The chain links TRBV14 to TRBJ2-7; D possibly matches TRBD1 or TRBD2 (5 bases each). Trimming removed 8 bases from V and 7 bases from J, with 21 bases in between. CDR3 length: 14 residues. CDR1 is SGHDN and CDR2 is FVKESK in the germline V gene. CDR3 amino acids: CASPSMGEKGEQYF. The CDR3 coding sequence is TGTGCCAGCCCCAGTATGGGGGAGAAGGGGGAGCAGTACTTC.

The CDR3 DNA reads TGCAGCGTCGACAGGGCGGGCGAGACCCAGTACTTC. This codes for CSVDRAGETQYF. The gene calls are TRBV29-1 and TRBJ2-5, with 7 positions matching TRBD1. The CDR3 spans 12 residues. Germline loops: CDR1 SQVTM, CDR2 ANQGSEA. V shed 6 bases and J 5 bases; nucleotides not matched to a gene: 6.

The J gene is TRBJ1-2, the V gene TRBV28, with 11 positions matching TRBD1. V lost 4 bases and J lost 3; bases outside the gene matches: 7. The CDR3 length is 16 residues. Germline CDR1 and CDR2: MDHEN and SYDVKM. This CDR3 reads CASSWGQGDVDYGYTF. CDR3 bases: TGTGCCAGCAGTTGGGGACAGGGGGATGTTGACTATGGCTACACCTTC.

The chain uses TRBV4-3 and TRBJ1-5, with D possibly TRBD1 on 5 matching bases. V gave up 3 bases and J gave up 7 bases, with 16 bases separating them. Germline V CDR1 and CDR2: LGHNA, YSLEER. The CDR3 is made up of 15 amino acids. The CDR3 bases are TGCGCCAGCAGCCAGGATTTGACAGTAAACCAGCCCCAGCATTTT. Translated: CASSQDLTVNQPQHF.

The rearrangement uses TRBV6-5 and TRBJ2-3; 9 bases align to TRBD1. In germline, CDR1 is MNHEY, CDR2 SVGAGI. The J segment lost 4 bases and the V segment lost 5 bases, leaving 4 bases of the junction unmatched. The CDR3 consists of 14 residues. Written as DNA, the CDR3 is TGTGCCAGCAGTCGGGACAGGGTTGCAGATACGCAGTATTTT. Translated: CASSRDRVADTQYF.

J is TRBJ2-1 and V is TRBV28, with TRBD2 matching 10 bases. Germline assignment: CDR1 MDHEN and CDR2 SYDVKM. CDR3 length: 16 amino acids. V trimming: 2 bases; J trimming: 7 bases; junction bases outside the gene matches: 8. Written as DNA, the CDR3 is TGTGCCAGCAGTTTAGGAGGGAGCGGGAGGGGTAATGAGCAGTTCTTC. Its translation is CASSLGGSGRGNEQFF.

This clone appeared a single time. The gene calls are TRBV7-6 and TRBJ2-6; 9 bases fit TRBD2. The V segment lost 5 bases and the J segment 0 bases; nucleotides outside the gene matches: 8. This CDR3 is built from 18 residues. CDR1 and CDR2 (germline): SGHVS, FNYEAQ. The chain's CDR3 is CASSPFAGGASGANVLTF. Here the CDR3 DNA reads TGTGCCAGCAGCCCCTTTGCGGGAGGGGCCTCTGGGGCCAACGTCCTGACTTTC.

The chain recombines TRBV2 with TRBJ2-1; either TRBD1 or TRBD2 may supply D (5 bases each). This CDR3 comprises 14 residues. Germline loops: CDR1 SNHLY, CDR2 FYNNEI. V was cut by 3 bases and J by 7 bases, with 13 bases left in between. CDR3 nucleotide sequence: TGTGCCAGCAGTGACTCCCGGGGCTTGAATGAGCAGTTCTTC. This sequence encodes CASSDSRGLNEQFF.

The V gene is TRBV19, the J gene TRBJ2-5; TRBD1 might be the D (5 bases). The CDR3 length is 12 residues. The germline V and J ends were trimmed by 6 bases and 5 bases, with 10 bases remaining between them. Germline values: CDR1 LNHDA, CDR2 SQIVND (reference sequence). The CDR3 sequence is CASSAGLETQYF. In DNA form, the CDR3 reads TGTGCCAGTAGCGCAGGGTTGGAGACCCAGTACTTC.

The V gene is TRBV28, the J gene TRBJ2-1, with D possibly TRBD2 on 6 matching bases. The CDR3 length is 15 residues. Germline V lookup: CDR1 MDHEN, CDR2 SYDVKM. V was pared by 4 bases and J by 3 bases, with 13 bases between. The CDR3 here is CASSSAGLIYNEQFF. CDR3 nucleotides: TGTGCCAGCAGTTCCGCGGGACTGATCTACAATGAGCAGTTCTTC.

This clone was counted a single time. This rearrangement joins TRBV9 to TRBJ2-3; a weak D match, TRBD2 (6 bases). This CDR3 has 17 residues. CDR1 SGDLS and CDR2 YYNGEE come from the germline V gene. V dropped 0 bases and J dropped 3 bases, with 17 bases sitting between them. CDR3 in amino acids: CASSVGKSGVRTDTQYF. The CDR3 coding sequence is TGTGCCAGCAGCGTAGGTAAATCGGGAGTGCGGACAGATACGCAGTATTTT.

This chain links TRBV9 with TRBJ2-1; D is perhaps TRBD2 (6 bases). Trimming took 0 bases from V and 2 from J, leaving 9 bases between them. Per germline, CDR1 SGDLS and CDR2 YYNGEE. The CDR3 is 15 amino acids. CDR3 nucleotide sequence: TGTGCCAGCAGCGTAGAGCCTAGCGCCTACAATGAGCAGTTCTTC. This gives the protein CASSVEPSAYNEQFF.

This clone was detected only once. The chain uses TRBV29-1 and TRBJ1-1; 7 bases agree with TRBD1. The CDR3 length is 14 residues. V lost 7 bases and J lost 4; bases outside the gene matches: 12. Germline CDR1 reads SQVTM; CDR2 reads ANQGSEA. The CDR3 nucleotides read TGCAGCGCGACAGGGTCTTTCGGAGGCACTGAAGCTTTCTTT. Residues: CSATGSFGGTEAFF.

The CDR3 loop reads CASSWTAQETQYF. The DNA of the CDR3 is TGTGCCAGCAGCTGGACAGCTCAAGAGACCCAGTACTTC. This rearrangement joins TRBV11-3 to TRBJ2-5; D perhaps matches TRBD1 (6 bases). V lost 4 bases, J lost 2 bases, and 8 bases lay in between. The CDR3 is 13 residues long. Per germline, CDR1 SGHNT and CDR2 YENEEA.

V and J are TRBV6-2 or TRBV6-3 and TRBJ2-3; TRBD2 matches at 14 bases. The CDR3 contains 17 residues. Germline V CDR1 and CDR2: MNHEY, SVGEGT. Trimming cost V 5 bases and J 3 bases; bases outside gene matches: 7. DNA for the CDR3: TGTGCCAGCAGTCCCGGGACTAGCGGGAGTCTGACAGATACGCAGTATTTT. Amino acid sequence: CASSPGTSGSLTDTQYF.

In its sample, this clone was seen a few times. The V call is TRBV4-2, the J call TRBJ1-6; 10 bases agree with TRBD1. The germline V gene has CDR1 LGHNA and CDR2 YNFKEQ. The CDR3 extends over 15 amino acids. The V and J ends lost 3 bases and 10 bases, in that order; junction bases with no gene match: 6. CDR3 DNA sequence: TGTGCCAGCAGCCAGCAGGGACAGGGGACCTCACCCCTCCACTTT. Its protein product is CASSQQGQGTSPLHF.

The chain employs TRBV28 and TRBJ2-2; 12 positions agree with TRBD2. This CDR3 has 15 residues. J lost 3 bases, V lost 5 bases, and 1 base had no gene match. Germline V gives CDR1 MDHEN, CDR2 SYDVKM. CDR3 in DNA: TGTGCCAGCAGTCGACTAGCGGGAGACACCGGGGAGCTGTTTTTT. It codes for CASSRLAGDTGELFF.

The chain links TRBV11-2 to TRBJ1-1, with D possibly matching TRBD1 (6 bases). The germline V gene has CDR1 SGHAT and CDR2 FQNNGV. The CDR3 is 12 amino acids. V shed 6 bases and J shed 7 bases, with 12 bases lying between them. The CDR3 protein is CASRAGQLEAFF. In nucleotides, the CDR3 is TGTGCCAGCAGGGCTGGACAGCTTGAAGCTTTCTTT.

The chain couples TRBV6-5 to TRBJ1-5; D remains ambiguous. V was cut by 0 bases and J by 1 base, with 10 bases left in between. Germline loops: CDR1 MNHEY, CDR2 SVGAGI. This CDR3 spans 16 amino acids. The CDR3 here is CASSYSTSGSNQPQHF. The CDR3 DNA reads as TGTGCCAGCAGTTACTCGACGTCTGGGAGCAATCAGCCCCAGCATTTT.

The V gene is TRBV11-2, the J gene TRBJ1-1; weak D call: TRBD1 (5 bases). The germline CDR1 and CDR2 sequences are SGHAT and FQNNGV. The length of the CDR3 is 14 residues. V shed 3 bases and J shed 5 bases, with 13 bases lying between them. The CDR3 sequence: CASSLGLWSTEAFF. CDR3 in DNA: TGTGCCAGCAGCTTGGGACTTTGGAGTACTGAAGCTTTCTTT.

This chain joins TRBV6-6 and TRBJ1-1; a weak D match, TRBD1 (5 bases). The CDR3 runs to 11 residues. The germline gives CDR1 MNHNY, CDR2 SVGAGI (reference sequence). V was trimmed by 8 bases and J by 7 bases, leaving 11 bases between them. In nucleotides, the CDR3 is TGTGCCAGCGCAAAGGGACTTGAAGCTTTCTTT. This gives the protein CASAKGLEAFF.

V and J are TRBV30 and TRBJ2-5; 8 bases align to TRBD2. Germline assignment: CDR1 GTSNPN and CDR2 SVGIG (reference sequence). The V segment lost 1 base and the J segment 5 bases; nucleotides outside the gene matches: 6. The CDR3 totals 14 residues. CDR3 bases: TGTGCCTGGAGTGAAGCGGGAGAATGGGAGACCCAGTACTTC. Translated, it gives CAWSEAGEWETQYF.

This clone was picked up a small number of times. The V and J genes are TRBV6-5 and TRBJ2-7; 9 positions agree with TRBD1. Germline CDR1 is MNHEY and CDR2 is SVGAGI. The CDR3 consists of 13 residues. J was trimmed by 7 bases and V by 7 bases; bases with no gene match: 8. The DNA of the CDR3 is TGTGCCAGCATTGGGACAGGGTCTTGGGAGCAGTACTTC. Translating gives CASIGTGSWEQYF.

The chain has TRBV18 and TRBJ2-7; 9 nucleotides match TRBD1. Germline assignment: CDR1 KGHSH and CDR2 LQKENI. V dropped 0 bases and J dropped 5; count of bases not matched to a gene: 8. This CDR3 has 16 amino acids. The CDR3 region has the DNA TGTGCCAGCTCACCACCCATGGGACAGGGAAGCGACGAGCAGTACTTC. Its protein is CASSPPMGQGSDEQYF.

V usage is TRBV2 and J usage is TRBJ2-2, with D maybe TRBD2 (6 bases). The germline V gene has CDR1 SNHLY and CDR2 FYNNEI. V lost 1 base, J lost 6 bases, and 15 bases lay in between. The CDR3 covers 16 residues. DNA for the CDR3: TGTGCCAGCAGTGAAGGGGCTAGCGTAAGGGCCGGGGAGCTGTTTTTT. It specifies CASSEGASVRAGELFF.

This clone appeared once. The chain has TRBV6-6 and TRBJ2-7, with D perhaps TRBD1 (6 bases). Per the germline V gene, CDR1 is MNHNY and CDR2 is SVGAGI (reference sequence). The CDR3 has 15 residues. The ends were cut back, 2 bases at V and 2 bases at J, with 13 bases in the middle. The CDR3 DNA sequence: TGTGCCAGCAGTTACGTCAGGGGCCCGACCTACGAGCAGTACTTC. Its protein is CASSYVRGPTYEQYF.